This T cell receptor beta chain appears in the sequencing data of a study of T cell responses to AZD1222 COVID-19 vaccine. CDR1 is LNHDA and CDR2 is SQIVND in the germline V gene (reference sequence). This CDR3 is built from 12 residues. General observations from the study: Spike-wide coverage was observed for vaccine-associated CD4 TCRs, with dominant responses at 160-218 and 743-854. Just five or six AZD1222 recipients were seropositive at baseline.

Sequencing was performed with immunoSEQ multiplex PCR; in TCRdb, only in-frame clones are kept and a portion is missing. Counted here are 90,000 to 120,000 clones, 70% to 90% occurring once; the ten biggest clones make up about 6.6%. A note on this clone: The antigen remains unidentified.

This chain links TRBV19 with TRBJ2-1; 8 nucleotides align to TRBD2. The TCR comes from an adult in good health. Sequences were derived from peripheral blood, sampled on day 0 of AZD1222 vaccination. CDR3 loop: CVASGPSNEQFF. CDR3 nucleotides: TGTGTGGCTAGCGGGCCTAGCAATGAGCAGTTCTTC.